This entry lists 10 T cell receptor beta chains sequenced from one sample in a study of T cell responses to AZD1222 COVID-19 vaccine. Sequenced by immunoSEQ multiplex PCR; TCRdb stores in-frame clones only, minus some. The table has about 140,000 clones, about 89% seen once. Here the sequenced sample was peripheral blood, taken 28 days after the second dose of the MenACWY control vaccine. These receptor sequences come from an adult who received the MenACWY meningococcal vaccine as a control.

This clone has just a few counts. The CDR3 is CASSISTGGDTEAFF. In nucleotides, the CDR3 is TGTGCCAGCTCCATTTCGACAGGGGGCGATACTGAAGCTTTCTTT. The chain couples TRBV18 to TRBJ1-1; 10 nucleotides match TRBD1. The CDR3 sequence is 15 residues long. J gave up 5 bases and V 6 bases, and 9 bases lay outside the gene matches. Germline CDR1 is KGHSH and CDR2 is LQKENI.

The rearrangement joins TRBV9 to TRBJ1-1; 7 positions agree with TRBD1. The CDR3 has 14 amino acids. From germline, CDR1 is SGDLS and CDR2 YYNGEE. Germline trimming cut 4 bases from V and 4 bases from J; bases unmatched to any gene: 7. The CDR3 bases are TGTGCCAGCAGCCCCCGCGCAGGGGGCACTGAAGCTTTCTTT. Amino acids: CASSPRAGGTEAFF.

The chain has TRBV20-1 and TRBJ2-7; D might be TRBD2 (5 bases). V lost 1 base, J lost 12 bases, and 13 bases lay in between. Germline V gives CDR1 DFQATT, CDR2 SNEGSKA (reference sequence). The CDR3 is made up of 11 amino acids. CDR3 coding DNA: TGCAGTGCTAGAGGGGGAGCCCAGCCGTACTTC. It yields the protein CSARGGAQPYF.

This chain connects TRBV6-5 to TRBJ1-1; D uncertain. Germline values: CDR1 MNHEY, CDR2 SVGAGI. This CDR3 spans 13 amino acids. Trimming shortened V by 5 bases and J by 6 bases, and 13 bases separated the two germline ends. CDR3 protein: CASSRILGSEAFF. The CDR3 DNA reads as TGTGCCAGCAGTCGGATTCTGGGGTCTGAAGCTTTCTTT.

The chain combines TRBV11-2 with TRBJ2-1, with D hard to call. Germline V gene lookup returns CDR1 SGHAT and CDR2 FQNNGV. Trimming took off 0 bases at V and 2 bases at J, with 8 bases between the two ends. There are 15 residues in the CDR3. The CDR3 DNA follows: TGTGCCAGCAGCTTAGAACGGGTAACCTACAATGAGCAGTTCTTC. It is translated as CASSLERVTYNEQFF.

V usage is TRBV10-2 and J usage is TRBJ2-1, with a weak D call TRBD2 (5 bases). Trimming cost V 1 base and J 3 bases, with 7 bases left between them. The CDR3 spans 14 residues. Germline V gene sequence: CDR1 WSHSY, CDR2 SAAADI. The CDR3 reads CASSEYGDYNEQFF. For the CDR3, the DNA is TGCGCCAGCAGTGAGTACGGGGACTACAATGAGCAGTTCTTC.

This sequence joins TRBV19 and TRBJ2-7; 8 bases agree with TRBD1. CDR1 LNHDA and CDR2 SQIVND come from the germline V gene (reference sequence). V lost 5 bases and J lost 5; bases outside the gene matches: 5. The CDR3 sequence is 13 residues long. CDR3 coding DNA: TGTGCCAGTAGTGTCCAGGGGGCCCACGAGCAGTACTTC. This codes for CASSVQGAHEQYF.

J is TRBJ2-6 and V is TRBV5-6; TRBD1 matches 12 bases. Germline V gene lookup returns CDR1 SGHDT and CDR2 YYEEEE. The CDR3 sequence is 19 residues long. The V gene end was trimmed by 1 base and the J gene end by 4 bases; junction bases not matched to a gene: 9. CDR3 sequence: CASSLKGTGGGIGANVLTF. Here the CDR3 DNA reads TGTGCCAGCAGCTTGAAGGGGACAGGGGGCGGTATAGGGGCCAACGTCCTGACTTTC.

Concerning this clone itself: The sample carries other DNA sequences with the same CDR3. The V and J genes are TRBV19 and TRBJ2-5; the D gene could be TRBD1 or TRBD2 (5 bases each). Looked up from germline, CDR1 is LNHDA and CDR2 is SQIVND (reference sequence). CDR3 length equals 14 residues. V was trimmed by 1 base and J by 2 bases, leaving 8 bases between them. CDR3 nucleotides: TGTGCCAGTAGTATAGGTGGGGGACAAGAGACCCAGTACTTC. It translates to CASSIGGGQETQYF.

This clone was picked up a small number of times. The gene calls are TRBV19 and TRBJ2-5; 9 bases are shared with TRBD1. Per the germline V gene, CDR1 is LNHDA and CDR2 is SQIVND (reference sequence). The J segment lost 0 bases and the V segment lost 4 bases, leaving 6 bases of the junction unmatched. The CDR3 extends over 16 amino acids. CDR3 amino acids: CASSTRGQGYQETQYF. For the CDR3, the DNA is TGTGCCAGTAGTACCCGGGGACAGGGATACCAAGAGACCCAGTACTTC.